This is a list of T cell receptor beta chains from one sample in a study of blood T cell repertoires in COVID-19. The protocol was immunoSEQ multiplex PCR, while the TCRdb copy is restricted to in-frame clones and leaves out a portion. The sample records roughly 460,000 clones, around 90% being singletons. Sequencing input: peripheral blood. The origin of the receptors is a man between 18 and 35 years old with COVID-19, enrolled during active disease. Both conserved end residues are part of each CDR3. D genes are given only for firm matches. The listing skips clone size in some rows; elsewhere it reads once, few, many or a size class.

CDR3 | DNA | D | J | size | V
CASSLSVNSGANVLTF | TGTGCCAGCAGCTTAAGCGTAAACTCTGGGGCCAACGTCCTGACTTTC | NA | TRBJ2-6 | NA | TRBV7-2
CASRADRGRGTEAFF | TGCGCCAGCAGAGCCGACAGGGGGCGCGGAACTGAAGCTTTCTTT | TRBD1 | TRBJ1-1 | NA | TRBV10-2
CSAGGDEKLFF | TGCAGTGCTGGGGGGGATGAAAAACTGTTTTTT | NA | TRBJ1-4 | NA | TRBV20-1
CASSLSRSGGAGNEQFF | TGTGCCAGCAGTTTATCGAGGAGCGGGGGGGCAGGCAATGAGCAGTTCTTC | TRBD2 | TRBJ2-1 | NA | TRBV27
CSAQLWAQGADEQYF | TGCAGCGCCCAGTTGTGGGCTCAGGGGGCGGACGAGCAGTACTTC | TRBD1 | TRBJ2-7 | NA | TRBV29-1
CASSLTPLGGAYF | TGTGCCAGCAGCCTTACCCCCTTAGGGGGGGCGTACTTC | NA | TRBJ2-5 | NA | TRBV12-3/TRBV12-4
CASSLLAPTGALNTEAFF | TGTGCCAGCAGCTTATTAGCTCCGACAGGGGCCCTGAACACTGAAGCTTTCTTT | TRBD1 | TRBJ1-1 | NA | TRBV11-2
CSVGGRLASEIQYF | TGCAGCGTTGGAGGACGGCTAGCGTCAGAGATCCAGTACTTC | NA | TRBJ2-5 | NA | TRBV29-1
CASSFPGNALQETQYF | TGTGCCAGCAGCTTCCCAGGGAATGCGCTCCAAGAGACCCAGTACTTC | NA | TRBJ2-5 | NA | TRBV7-9
CASTSGTGFVNGYTF | TGTGCCAGTACCTCCGGGACAGGGTTTGTTAATGGCTACACCTTC | TRBD1 | TRBJ1-2 | NA | TRBV19
CARSEGHNQPQHF | TGTGCCAGAAGTGAGGGGCACAATCAGCCCCAGCATTTT | NA | TRBJ1-5 | NA | TRBV2
CASSVTGSNQPQHF | TGTGCCAGCAGCGTAACAGGTTCTAATCAGCCCCAGCATTTT | NA | TRBJ1-5 | few | TRBV2
CASSPPGLAYEQYF | TGTGCCAGCAGCCCTCCAGGACTAGCCTACGAGCAGTACTTC | TRBD2 | TRBJ2-7 | many | TRBV5-6
CASSPPSRTEPQHF | TGTGCCAGTAGTCCCCCTTCGCGTACGGAGCCCCAGCATTTT | NA | TRBJ1-5 | NA | TRBV19
CASSQGDGGPSPLHF | TGTGCCAGCAGCCAAGGGGACGGGGGGCCTTCACCCCTCCACTTT | NA | TRBJ1-6 | NA | TRBV3-1/TRBV3-2
CASSPTSGEWETQYF | TGTGCCAGCAGCCCCACTAGCGGGGAGTGGGAGACCCAGTACTTC | TRBD2 | TRBJ2-5 | NA | TRBV9
CASRPGQGGGTGELFF | TGCGCCAGCAGACCTGGACAGGGAGGGGGAACCGGGGAGCTGTTTTTT | NA | TRBJ2-2 | once | TRBV10-1
CASSLALVETQYF | TGTGCCAGCAGCTTAGCTTTAGTGGAGACCCAGTACTTC | NA | TRBJ2-5 | NA | TRBV7-9
CASRSTSGVYNEQFF | TGTGCCAGCAGGTCAACTAGCGGGGTCTACAATGAGCAGTTCTTC | TRBD2 | TRBJ2-1 | NA | TRBV14
CASSPPGLAGVSYEQYF | TGTGCCAGCTCACCCCCGGGACTAGCGGGAGTATCCTACGAGCAGTACTTC | TRBD2 | TRBJ2-7 | NA | TRBV18
CASSADRTANSPLHF | TGTGCCAGCTCAGCGGACAGAACGGCTAATTCACCCCTCCACTTT | NA | TRBJ1-6 | few | TRBV18
CASTMVRVASSYNEQFF | TGTGCCAGTACCATGGTGAGGGTCGCGAGCTCCTACAATGAGCAGTTCTTC | NA | TRBJ2-1 | few | TRBV19
CASSDRGYEQYF | TGTGCCAGCAGCGACAGGGGCTACGAGCAGTACTTC | TRBD1 | TRBJ2-7 | NA | TRBV3-1/TRBV3-2
CASSVRLASTDTQYF | TGTGCCAGCAGTGTCAGACTAGCTAGCACAGATACGCAGTATTTT | TRBD2 | TRBJ2-3 | NA | TRBV2
CASSLTGTGDNYGYTF | TGCGCCAGCAGCTTGACCGGGACAGGAGATAACTATGGCTACACCTTC | TRBD1 | TRBJ1-2 | NA | TRBV5-1
CSVGMEGQGPAEQYF | TGCAGCGTTGGCATGGAGGGACAGGGACCCGCCGAGCAGTACTTC | TRBD1 | TRBJ2-7 | few | TRBV29-1
CASSLRGAGSYNEQFF | TGTGCCAGCAGCCTGAGAGGAGCGGGATCCTACAATGAGCAGTTCTTC | TRBD2 | TRBJ2-1 | NA | TRBV9
CASSSGWDTQYF | TGTGCCAGCAGTTCGGGTTGGGATACGCAGTATTTT | NA | TRBJ2-3 | once | TRBV6-9
CASSIRTGDEQYF | TGTGCCAGTAGTATACGGACAGGGGACGAGCAGTACTTC | TRBD1 | TRBJ2-7 | NA | TRBV19